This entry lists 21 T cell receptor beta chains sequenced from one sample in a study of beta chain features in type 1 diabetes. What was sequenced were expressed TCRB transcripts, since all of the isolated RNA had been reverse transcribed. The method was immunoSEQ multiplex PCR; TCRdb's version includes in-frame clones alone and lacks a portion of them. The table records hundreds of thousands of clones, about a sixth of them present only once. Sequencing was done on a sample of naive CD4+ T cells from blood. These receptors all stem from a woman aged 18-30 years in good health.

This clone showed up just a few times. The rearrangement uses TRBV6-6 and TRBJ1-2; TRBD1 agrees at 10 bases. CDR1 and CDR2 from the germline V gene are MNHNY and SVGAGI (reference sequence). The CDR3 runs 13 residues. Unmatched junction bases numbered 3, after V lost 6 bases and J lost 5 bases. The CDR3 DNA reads TGTGCCAGCAGCCGGGACAGGGGATATGGCTACACCTTC. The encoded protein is CASSRDRGYGYTF.

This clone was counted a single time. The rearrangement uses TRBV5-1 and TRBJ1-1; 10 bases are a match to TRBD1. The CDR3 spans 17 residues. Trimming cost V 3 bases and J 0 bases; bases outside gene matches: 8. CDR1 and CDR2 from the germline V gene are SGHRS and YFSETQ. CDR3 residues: CASSSGTGDRVNTEAFF. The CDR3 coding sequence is TGCGCCAGCAGCTCGGGGACAGGGGACAGGGTGAACACTGAAGCTTTCTTT.

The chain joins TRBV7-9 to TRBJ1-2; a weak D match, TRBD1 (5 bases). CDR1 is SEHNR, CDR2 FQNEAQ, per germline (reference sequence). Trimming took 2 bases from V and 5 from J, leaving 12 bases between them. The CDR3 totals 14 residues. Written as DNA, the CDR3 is TGTGCCAGCAGCTTAAAAGGGGTTGGGTATGGCTACACCTTC. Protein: CASSLKGVGYGYTF.

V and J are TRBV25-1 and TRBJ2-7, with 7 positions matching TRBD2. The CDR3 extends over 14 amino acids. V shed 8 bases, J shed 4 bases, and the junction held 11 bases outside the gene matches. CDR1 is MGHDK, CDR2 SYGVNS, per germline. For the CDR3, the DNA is TGTGCCAGCGCCGCTGGCGGGAGTCTTTACGAGCAGTACTTC. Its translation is CASAAGGSLYEQYF.

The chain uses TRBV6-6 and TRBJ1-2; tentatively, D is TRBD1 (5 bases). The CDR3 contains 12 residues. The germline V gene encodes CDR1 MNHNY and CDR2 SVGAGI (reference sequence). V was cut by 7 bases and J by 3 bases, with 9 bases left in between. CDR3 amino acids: CASIGGDYGYTF. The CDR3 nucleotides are TGTGCCAGCATTGGAGGGGACTATGGCTACACCTTC.

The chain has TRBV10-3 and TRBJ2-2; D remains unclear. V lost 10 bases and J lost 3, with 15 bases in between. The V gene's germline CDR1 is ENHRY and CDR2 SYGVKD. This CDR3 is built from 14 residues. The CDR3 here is CATSPVGDTGELFF. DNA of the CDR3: TGTGCCACCTCCCCGGTAGGAGACACCGGGGAGCTGTTTTTT.

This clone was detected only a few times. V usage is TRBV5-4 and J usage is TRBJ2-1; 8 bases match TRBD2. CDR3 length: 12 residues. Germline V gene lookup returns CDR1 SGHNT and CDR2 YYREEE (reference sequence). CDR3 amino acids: CAAGGSYNEQFF. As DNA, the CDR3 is TGTGCGGCGGGAGGCTCCTACAATGAGCAGTTCTTC.

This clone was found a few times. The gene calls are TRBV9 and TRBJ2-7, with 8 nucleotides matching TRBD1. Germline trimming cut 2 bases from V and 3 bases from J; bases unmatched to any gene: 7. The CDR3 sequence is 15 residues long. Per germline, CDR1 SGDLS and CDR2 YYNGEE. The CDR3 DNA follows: TGTGCCAGCAGCGTTACCGGGACAGGCGACTACGAGCAGTACTTC. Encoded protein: CASSVTGTGDYEQYF.

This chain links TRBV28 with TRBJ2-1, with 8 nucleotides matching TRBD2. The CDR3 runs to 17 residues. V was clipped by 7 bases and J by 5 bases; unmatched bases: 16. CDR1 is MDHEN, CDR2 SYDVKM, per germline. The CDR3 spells CASTRRGRLARNNEQFF. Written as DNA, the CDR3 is TGTGCCAGCACCCGGCGGGGGCGACTAGCGCGGAACAATGAGCAGTTCTTC.

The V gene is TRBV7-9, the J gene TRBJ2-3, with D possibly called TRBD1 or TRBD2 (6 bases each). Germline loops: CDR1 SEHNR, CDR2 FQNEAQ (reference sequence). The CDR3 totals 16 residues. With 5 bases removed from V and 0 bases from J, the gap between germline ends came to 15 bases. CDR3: CASSARLGGSTDTQYF. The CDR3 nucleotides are TGTGCCAGCAGCGCAAGACTAGGGGGAAGCACAGATACGCAGTATTTT.

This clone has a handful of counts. CDR3 sequence (DNA): TGCGCCAGCAGCCACGGAATAGGGGGGTTGGCTAGCGGGAGTTTCGTTGAGCTGTTTTTT. This encodes CASSHGIGGLASGSFVELFF. The V gene is TRBV4-3, the J gene TRBJ2-2, with 10 nucleotides matching TRBD2. Germline V gene sequence: CDR1 LGHNA, CDR2 YSLEER. The CDR3 totals 20 residues. Trimming took 3 bases from V and 11 from J; bases not matched to a gene: 24.

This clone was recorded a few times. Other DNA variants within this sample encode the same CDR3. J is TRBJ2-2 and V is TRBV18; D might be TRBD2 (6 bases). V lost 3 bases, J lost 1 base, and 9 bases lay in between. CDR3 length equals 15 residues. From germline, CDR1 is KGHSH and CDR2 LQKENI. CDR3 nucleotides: TGTGCCAGCTCACCCGGACTAATGAACACCGGGGAGCTGTTTTTT. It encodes CASSPGLMNTGELFF.

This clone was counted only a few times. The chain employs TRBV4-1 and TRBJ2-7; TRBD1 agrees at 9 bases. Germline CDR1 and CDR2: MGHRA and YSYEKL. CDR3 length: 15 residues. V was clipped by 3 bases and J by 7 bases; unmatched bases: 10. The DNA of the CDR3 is TGCGCCAGCAGCCATCCGGGACAGGGAGCCTGGGAGCAGTACTTC. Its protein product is CASSHPGQGAWEQYF.

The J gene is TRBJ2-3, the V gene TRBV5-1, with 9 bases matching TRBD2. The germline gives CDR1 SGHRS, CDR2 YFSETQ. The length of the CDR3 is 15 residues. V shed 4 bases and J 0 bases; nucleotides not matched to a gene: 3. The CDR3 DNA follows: TGCGCCAGCAGCAGACTAGCGGTTAGCACAGATACGCAGTATTTT. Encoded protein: CASSRLAVSTDTQYF.

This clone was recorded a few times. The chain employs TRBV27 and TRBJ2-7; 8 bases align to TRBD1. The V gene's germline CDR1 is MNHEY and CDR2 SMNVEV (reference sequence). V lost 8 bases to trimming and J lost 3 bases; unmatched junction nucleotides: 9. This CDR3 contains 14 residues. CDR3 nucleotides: TGTGCCAGCGGACGACAGGGGAATGTCTACGAGCAGTACTTC. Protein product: CASGRQGNVYEQYF.

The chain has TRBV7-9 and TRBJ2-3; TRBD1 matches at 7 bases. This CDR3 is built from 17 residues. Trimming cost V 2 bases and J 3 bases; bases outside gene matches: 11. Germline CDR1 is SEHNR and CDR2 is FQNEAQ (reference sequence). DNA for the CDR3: TGTGCCAGCAGCTTAAAGCTACGGACAGGAGCGACAGATACGCAGTATTTT. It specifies CASSLKLRTGATDTQYF.

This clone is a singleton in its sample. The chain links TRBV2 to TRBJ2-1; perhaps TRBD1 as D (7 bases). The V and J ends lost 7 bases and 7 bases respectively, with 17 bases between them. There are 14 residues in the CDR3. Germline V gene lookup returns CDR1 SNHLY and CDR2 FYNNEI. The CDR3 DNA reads TGTGCCAGCACCCCGACAGGGAGGAGAAATGAGCAGTTCTTC. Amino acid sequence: CASTPTGRRNEQFF.

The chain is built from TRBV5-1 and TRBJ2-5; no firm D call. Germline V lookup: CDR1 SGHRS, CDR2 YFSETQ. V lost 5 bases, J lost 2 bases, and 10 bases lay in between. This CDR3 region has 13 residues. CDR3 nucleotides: TGCGCCAGCAGGGTGGTCCGTCAAGAGACCCAGTACTTC. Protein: CASRVVRQETQYF.

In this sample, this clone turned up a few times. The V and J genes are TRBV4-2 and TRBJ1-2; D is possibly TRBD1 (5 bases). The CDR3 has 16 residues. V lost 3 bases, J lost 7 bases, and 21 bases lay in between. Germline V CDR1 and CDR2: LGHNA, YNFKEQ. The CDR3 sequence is CASSHTRDSQSGGYTF. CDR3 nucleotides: TGTGCCAGCAGCCACACACGGGACTCCCAGAGTGGTGGCTACACCTTC.

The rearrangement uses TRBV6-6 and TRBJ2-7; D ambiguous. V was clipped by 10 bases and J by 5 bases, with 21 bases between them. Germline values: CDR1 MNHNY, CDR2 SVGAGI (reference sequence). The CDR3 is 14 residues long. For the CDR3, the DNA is TGTGCCACCCGTCTTTTTCTCCAACAAGACGAGCAGTACTTC. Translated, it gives CATRLFLQQDEQYF.

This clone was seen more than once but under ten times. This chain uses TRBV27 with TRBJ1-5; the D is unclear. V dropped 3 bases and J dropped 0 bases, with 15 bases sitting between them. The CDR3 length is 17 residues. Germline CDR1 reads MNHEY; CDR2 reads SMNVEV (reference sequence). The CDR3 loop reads CASSLLGSRYSNQPQHF. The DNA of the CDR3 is TGTGCCAGCAGTTTGCTGGGTTCGAGATATAGCAATCAGCCCCAGCATTTT.